This T cell receptor (beta chain) was recorded in a study of T cell responses to AZD1222 COVID-19 vaccine. General study findings and limits: Only a handful of AZD1222 recipients tested seropositive at baseline.

Remarks on this clone: No antigen is known for it.

The germline CDR1 and CDR2 sequences are SGHDN and FVKESK. V was trimmed by 3 bases and J by 11 bases, leaving 11 bases between them. This CDR3 is built from 12 residues. The repertoire was sequenced with immunoSEQ multiplex PCR; TCRdb's copy has only in-frame clones and lacks some. Of 130,000 to 150,000 clones in the sample, roughly 80% were seen once. The receptor comes from an adult in good health. The material was peripheral blood, obtained on day 0 of MenACWY control vaccination. The J gene is TRBJ1-5, the V gene TRBV14, with no clear D. CDR3 nucleotide sequence: TGTGCCAGCAGCCATGGGGAGGCAGCCCAGCATTTT. Translated, it gives CASSHGEAAQHF.